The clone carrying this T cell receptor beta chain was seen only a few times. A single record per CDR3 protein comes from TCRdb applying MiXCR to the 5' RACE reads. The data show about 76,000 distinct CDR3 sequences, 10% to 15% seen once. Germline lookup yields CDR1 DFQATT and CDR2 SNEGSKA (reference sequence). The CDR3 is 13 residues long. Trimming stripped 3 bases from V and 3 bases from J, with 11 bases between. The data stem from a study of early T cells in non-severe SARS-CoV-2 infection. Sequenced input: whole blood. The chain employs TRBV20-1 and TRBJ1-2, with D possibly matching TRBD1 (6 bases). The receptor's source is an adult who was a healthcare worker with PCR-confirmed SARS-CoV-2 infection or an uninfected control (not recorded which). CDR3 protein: CSASTDSDYGYTF. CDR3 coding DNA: TGCAGTGCTAGCACGGACAGCGACTATGGCTACACCTTC.